One T cell receptor beta chain is described in this entry. Its specificity is not known. V was shortened by 2 bases and J by 4 bases, with 17 bases between the two germline ends. Germline V gene data show CDR1 as MGHRA and CDR2 as YSYEKL. CDR3 size: 16 residues. These data come from a study of T cell repertoires in cytomegalovirus infection. TCRdb independently ran MiXCR on the reads; one entry per CDR3 protein. Found here are around 540,000 distinct CDR3 sequences, around 30% of them singletons; the top ten hold 17%. This specimen consisted of cultured PBMCs, obtained from culture after CMV antigen stimulation. The sequence came from a human donor in good health (CMV status not recorded). Some clones in this sample may be carry-over from other donors' samples. V and J are TRBV4-1 and TRBJ1-2; D possibly corresponds to TRBD1 (5 bases). The CDR3 loop reads CASSQLLKADSYGYTF. The CDR3 DNA sequence: TGCGCCAGCAGCCAACTACTAAAAGCCGACAGCTATGGCTACACCTTC.